Presented here are 22 T cell receptor beta chains from one specimen sequenced in a study of T cells in Graves' hyperthyroidism and ophthalmopathy. Amplified TCR beta CDR3 regions came from RNA transcripts. In the first-round RT-PCR of the TCR CDR3, the HTBI primer set was used. TCRdb re-called the multiplex PCR reads with MiXCR, one entry per CDR3 protein. The sample includes approximately 380,000 distinct CDR3 sequences, approximately 19% seen only once; the top ten take approximately 4%. The sample consisted of blood. The receptors shown here come from a woman in her late teens or twenties with Graves' hyperthyroidism.

This clonotype showed up many times. V gene TRBV5-1 combines with J gene TRBJ1-2; TRBD1 might be the D (6 bases). Germline assignment: CDR1 SGHRS and CDR2 YFSETQ. This CDR3 contains 14 residues. V was shortened by 4 bases and J by 8 bases, with 18 bases between the two germline ends. CDR3 residues: CASSLTPGEGGYTF. The CDR3 nucleotides are TGCGCCAGCAGCCTCACTCCAGGGGAGGGAGGCTACACCTTC.

This clonotype was found many times. The CDR3 protein is CASSDGGEEETQYF. Here the CDR3 DNA reads TGTGCCAGCAGTGACGGGGGGGAGGAAGAGACCCAGTACTTC. The J gene is TRBJ2-5, the V gene TRBV6-1, with 8 bases aligning to TRBD2. After removal of 3 bases from V and 3 bases from J, the junction contained 3 bases not matched to a gene. The V gene's germline CDR1 is MNHNS and CDR2 SASEGT. The CDR3 length is 14 residues.

V is TRBV2 and J is TRBJ1-2; no definite D call. The CDR3 runs 15 residues. Germline V lookup: CDR1 SNHLY, CDR2 FYNNEI. Deletions cut 2 bases from V and 3 bases from J, with 13 bases between. CDR3 nucleotide sequence: TGTGCCAGCAGTGAATATCTGGGCGGGGACTATGGCTACACCTTC. Its translation: CASSEYLGGDYGYTF.

CDR3 residues: CASSVASGQETQYF. Here the CDR3 DNA reads TGTGCCAGCAGCGTAGCATCTGGCCAAGAGACCCAGTACTTC. The chain joins TRBV9 to TRBJ2-5; D unclear. The CDR3 covers 14 residues. V lost 0 bases and J lost 1, with 7 bases in between. Looked up from germline, CDR1 is SGDLS and CDR2 is YYNGEE.

This clonotype was seen at least ten times. The rearrangement uses TRBV12-3 or TRBV12-4 and TRBJ2-5; D is perhaps TRBD1 (5 bases). The CDR3 contains 16 residues. Trimming stripped 7 bases from V and 1 base from J, with 19 bases between. The CDR3 coding sequence is TGTGCCAGCACGGTTTTGGGGCGGCGTTCCCAAGAGACCCAGTACTTC. This translates into CASTVLGRRSQETQYF.

This clonotype was counted many times. The J gene is TRBJ1-2, the V gene TRBV6-2 or TRBV6-3; 8 bases match TRBD1. Germline V gene data show CDR1 as MNHEY and CDR2 as SVGEGT. The trim removed 4 bases at V and 7 bases at J, leaving 8 bases unmatched. The CDR3 is 14 residues long. The CDR3 DNA follows: TGTGCCAGCAGTTGGGACAGGTCAAGCGGTGGCTACACCTTC. This translates into CASSWDRSSGGYTF.

The chain has TRBV12-3 or TRBV12-4 and TRBJ1-5, with D possibly matching TRBD1 (5 bases). V was clipped by 5 bases and J by 3 bases, with 17 bases between them. The CDR3 runs to 16 residues. CDR3 sequence reads: CASSRSQDRYNQPQHF. The CDR3 bases are TGTGCCAGCAGTCGATCTCAAGACAGATACAATCAGCCCCAGCATTTT.

This clonotype showed up many times. The rearrangement joins TRBV10-3 to TRBJ1-2; D possibly corresponds to TRBD1 (5 bases). Germline V gene data show CDR1 as ENHRY and CDR2 as SYGVKD. V dropped 8 bases and J dropped 6 bases, with 13 bases sitting between them. The CDR3 loop spans 12 amino acids. The CDR3 reads CAIYSSGDGYTF. The CDR3 region has the DNA TGTGCCATCTACTCGTCGGGGGATGGCTACACCTTC.

In its sample, this clonotype was seen many times. The V gene is TRBV6-4, the J gene TRBJ1-2, with 7 bases fitting TRBD1. V gave up 7 bases and J gave up 5 bases; unmatched junction bases: 19. The CDR3 is 17 residues long. Germline-derived CDR1 and CDR2 are MRHNA and SNTAGT. The DNA of the CDR3 is TGTGCCAGCACCCCTGGCACAGGGGCCAACCGGGGGTATGGCTACACCTTC. Amino acid sequence: CASTPGTGANRGYGYTF.

The chain links TRBV6-1 to TRBJ1-2; D is uncertain. Germline CDR1 and CDR2: MNHNS and SASEGT. V lost 5 bases and J lost 8, with 12 bases in between. The CDR3 runs to 12 residues. CDR3 DNA sequence: TGTGCCAGCAGTATTGAGGTGGAGGGCTACACCTTC. Translated: CASSIEVEGYTF.

The rearrangement uses TRBV6-1 and TRBJ1-1; 8 bases map to TRBD1. The germline CDR1 and CDR2 sequences are MNHNS and SASEGT. The CDR3 is 16 residues long. The V segment lost 2 bases and the J segment 5 bases; nucleotides outside the gene matches: 10. CDR3 sequence: CASSETYRGRRTEAFF. CDR3 nucleotides: TGTGCCAGCAGTGAAACCTACAGGGGGAGAAGGACTGAAGCTTTCTTT.

This clonotype was observed many times. The chain has TRBV28 and TRBJ2-7; a possible D gene is TRBD2 (5 bases). Trimming pared 6 bases from V and 2 bases from J, leaving 17 bases between. Per germline, CDR1 MDHEN and CDR2 SYDVKM. The CDR3 contains 15 residues. This chain's CDR3 is CASRYPRGSAYEQYF. The CDR3, as DNA: TGTGCCAGCAGGTATCCGCGAGGGTCAGCCTACGAGCAGTACTTC.

With regard to this clonotype: This could be a read error, since a much larger clone is one nucleotide away. The rearrangement uses TRBV5-1 and TRBJ1-2, with TRBD1 matching 7 bases. The CDR3 runs to 13 residues. CDR1 is SGHRS and CDR2 is YFSETQ in the germline V gene. DNA of the CDR3: TGCACCAGCAGCCTGGGACAGAACGATGGCTACACCTTC. This sequence encodes CTSSLGQNDGYTF.

This clonotype was seen ten or more times. The chain couples TRBV7-8 to TRBJ1-1; D unresolved. The germline V gene has CDR1 SGHVS and CDR2 FQNEAQ. Trimming took 5 bases from V and 0 from J, leaving 16 bases between them. This CDR3 region has 16 residues. The CDR3 coding sequence is TGTGCCAGCAGCACCCTAAGACCGCGGTTGAACACTGAAGCTTTCTTT. Protein: CASSTLRPRLNTEAFF.

This clonotype was seen many times. The chain combines TRBV5-1 with TRBJ1-1; the D gene is possibly TRBD1 (5 bases). V was trimmed by 3 bases and J by 5 bases, leaving 11 bases between them. This CDR3 is built from 13 residues. CDR1 is SGHRS, CDR2 YFSETQ, per germline. The CDR3 nucleotides are TGCGCCAGCAGCTCCAGGGTGGAGACTGAAGCTTTCTTT. Translating it yields CASSSRVETEAFF.

This clonotype was observed many times. This chain uses TRBV5-1 with TRBJ1-6; D perhaps matches TRBD1 (5 bases). Between the trimmed V and J ends, which lost 7 bases and 7 bases, there was a span of 9 bases. The CDR3 spans 12 residues. The V gene's germline CDR1 is SGHRS and CDR2 YFSETQ. CDR3 residues: CASQGNNSPLHF. The CDR3 nucleotides read TGCGCCAGCCAGGGTAACAATTCACCCCTCCACTTT.

The chain is built from TRBV7-8 and TRBJ2-7; 7 bases agree with TRBD2. Germline trimming cut 0 bases from V and 6 bases from J; bases unmatched to any gene: 14. From germline, CDR1 is SGHVS and CDR2 FQNEAQ. This CDR3 is 17 amino acids long. The CDR3 loop is CASSLAIRGDLAGEQYF. CDR3 nucleotide sequence: TGTGCCAGCAGCTTAGCAATTCGGGGGGACTTGGCAGGCGAGCAGTACTTC.

There are many counts of this clonotype. The chain is built from TRBV6-1 and TRBJ1-1, with 8 nucleotides matching TRBD1. The CDR3 sequence is 14 residues long. Per germline, CDR1 MNHNS and CDR2 SASEGT. The trim removed 4 bases at V and 3 bases at J, leaving 4 bases unmatched. CDR3 region: CASSARGPDTEAFF. The CDR3 bases are TGTGCCAGCAGTGCCAGGGGGCCGGACACTGAAGCTTTCTTT.

In its sample, this clonotype was seen many times. The chain combines TRBV6-1 with TRBJ2-7; D remains ambiguous. In germline, CDR1 is MNHNS, CDR2 SASEGT. The CDR3 has 12 residues. Deletions cut 5 bases from V and 7 bases from J, with 12 bases between. This chain's CDR3 is CASSLPPREQYF. DNA of the CDR3: TGTGCCAGCAGTCTCCCCCCGCGAGAGCAGTACTTC.

This clonotype was seen many times. V and J are TRBV11-2 and TRBJ1-3; no firm D call. The CDR3 runs 20 residues. The ends were cut back, 0 bases at V and 0 bases at J, with 21 bases in the middle. From germline, CDR1 is SGHAT and CDR2 FQNNGV. The CDR3 here is CASSLDPGRFLSLSGNTIYF. In nucleotides, the CDR3 is TGTGCCAGCAGCTTAGATCCTGGCAGGTTTCTCTCTCTCTCTGGAAACACCATATATTTT.

The V and J genes are TRBV28 and TRBJ2-7; 8 bases line up with TRBD1. The ends lost 6 bases at V and 1 base at J; junction bases unmatched: 8. The V gene's germline CDR1 is MDHEN and CDR2 SYDVKM. The CDR3 runs 15 residues. The CDR3 loop reads CASRSGQGESYEQYF. CDR3 nucleotide sequence: TGTGCCAGCAGGTCCGGACAGGGAGAATCCTACGAGCAGTACTTC.

This clonotype turned up a few times. The chain is built from TRBV3-1 and TRBJ1-2; possible D gene TRBD1, 5 bases. The CDR3 is made up of 14 amino acids. The germline V gene encodes CDR1 LGHDT and CDR2 YNNKEL (reference sequence). V lost 4 bases to trimming and J lost 4 bases, with 13 bases between them. The DNA of the CDR3 is TGTGCCAGCAGCCGAGTGGGACGGTCCTATGGCTACACCTTC. It yields the protein CASSRVGRSYGYTF.